The 4 T cell receptor beta chains below all came from one sample that was sequenced in a study of patients with pleural tuberculosis. TCRdb passed the reads through MiXCR, listing each CDR3 protein once. In the table there are about 50,000 distinct CDR3 sequences, approximately 7.5% of which are singletons. The receptors stem from a human donor with pleural tuberculosis.

This clonotype was observed a few times. The chain uses TRBV13 and TRBJ2-7; 7 nucleotides agree with TRBD2. Germline values: CDR1 PRHDT, CDR2 FYEKMQ (reference sequence). CDR3 length equals 14 residues. V was pared by 4 bases and J by 6 bases, with 9 bases of the junction left unmatched. The CDR3: CASSSGGGKGEQYF. DNA of the CDR3: TGTGCCAGCAGCTCTGGGGGAGGGAAGGGCGAGCAGTACTTC.

This clonotype was recorded at least ten times. V usage is TRBV6-1 and J usage is TRBJ1-4; no firm D call. V was clipped by 5 bases and J by 3 bases, with 7 bases between them. CDR3 length equals 13 residues. Germline assignment: CDR1 MNHNS and CDR2 SASEGT. The CDR3 nucleotides are TGTGCCAGCAGTCTTCGGCCTAATGAAAAACTGTTTTTT. Encoded protein: CASSLRPNEKLFF.

The sample holds many counts of this clonotype. This chain uses TRBV19 with TRBJ1-5, with D possibly matching TRBD1 (5 bases). This CDR3 is 15 amino acids long. V was shortened by 0 bases and J by 2 bases, with 8 bases between the two germline ends. Germline CDR1 LNHDA, CDR2 SQIVND (reference sequence). The CDR3 region has the DNA TGTGCCAGTAGTATAGATGGGGCGCGCAATCAGCCCCAGCATTTT. It is translated as CASSIDGARNQPQHF.

There are many counts of this clonotype. This chain connects TRBV6-1 to TRBJ2-5, with 7 bases fitting TRBD1. The CDR3 has 14 amino acids. V lost 6 bases, J lost 7 bases, and 11 bases stayed unmatched. Germline V gene data show CDR1 as MNHNS and CDR2 as SASEGT. The CDR3 region is CASSTRQGKRTQYF. CDR3 DNA: TGTGCCAGCAGCACACGACAGGGCAAGAGGACCCAGTACTTC.